These T cell receptor beta chains were read from a single sample in a study of cytomegalovirus exposure and HLA in healthy donors. Using immunoSEQ multiplex PCR, the repertoire was profiled, and TCRdb retains in-frame clones only, with some absent. The table has 80,000 to 100,000 clones, 60% to 80% seen once; the top ten hold roughly 6.6%. The material sequenced was PBMCs. The receptors here all came from a man aged 45-65 years in good health and CMV-seropositive. CDR3s include the opening cysteine and the closing phenylalanine or tryptophan.

CDR3,V
CASSLGQGSYEQYF,TRBV4-3
CASSMGQSSYNSPLNF,TRBV9
CASSLRTGNAYGYPF,TRBV6-5
CASTRRAGGSYNEQFF,TRBV5-1
CASSQVWEVGTYEQYF,TRBV4-2
CASSSYSQGNGYTF,TRBV7-6
CAWTLGSTEAFF,TRBV30
CASSLGRHYGYTF,TRBV27
CASSQDAGGSYNEQFF,TRBV4-2
CAWSGEGNYGYTF,TRBV30
CASSFGQGNEKLFF,TRBV7-9
CASSVGSSKGTSSGELFF,TRBV9
CASRRGNEQFF,TRBV5-6
CASSRGGTGLAPLHF,TRBV7-2
CASSSPRPEAFF,TRBV7-2
CASSWDSGEQYF,TRBV7-9
CSVRNTYEQYF,TRBV20-1
CGTGDVNQPQHF,TRBV27
CASSPSTGPTSEQYF,TRBV16
CASSLAGAQETQYF,TRBV7-3
CAISESPGTKNTEAFF,TRBV10-3
CASSYRGQHEQYF,TRBV6-5
CASSPAGVTSTDTQYF,TRBV2
CASSDSRTPGIYPF,TRBV6-1
CASHESGGHNEQFF,TRBV6-5
CASSSSVSSTDTQYF,TRBV7-6
CASSLSTVSYEQYF,TRBV7-9
CASRRQANQPQHF,TRBV6-5
CASSAADKAGYEQYF,TRBV19
CASSQQTQETQYF,TRBV4-2
CASSARTGGESTGELFF,TRBV4-3
CASNTWGGQGSSYNEQFF,TRBV5-1
CASSLLASGGFRTDTQYF,TRBV27
CASSTAGGYETQYF,TRBV19
CASSLVGAGGYTF,TRBV5-6
CASSRTIGSPLHF,TRBV6-5
CASSSHYEQYF,TRBV7-2
CASSAQTAGELFF,TRBV9
CASSLAEGNSPLHF,TRBV7-7
CASSWTGRETQYF,TRBV7-6
CASCRGAGGDSEQYF,TRBV6-1
CASSPKGASPLHF,TRBV18